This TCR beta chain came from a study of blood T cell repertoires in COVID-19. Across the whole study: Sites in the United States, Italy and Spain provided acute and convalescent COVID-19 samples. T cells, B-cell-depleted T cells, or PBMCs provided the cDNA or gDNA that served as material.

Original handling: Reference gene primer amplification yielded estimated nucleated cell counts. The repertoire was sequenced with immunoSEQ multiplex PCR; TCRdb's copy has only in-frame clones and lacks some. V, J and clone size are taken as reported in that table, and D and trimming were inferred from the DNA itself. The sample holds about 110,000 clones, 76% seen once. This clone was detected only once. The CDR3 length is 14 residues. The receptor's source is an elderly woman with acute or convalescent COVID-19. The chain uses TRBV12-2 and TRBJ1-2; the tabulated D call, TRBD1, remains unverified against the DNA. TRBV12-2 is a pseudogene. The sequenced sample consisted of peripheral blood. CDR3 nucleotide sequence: TGTGCAAGTCGCTTTGATACAGCTAACTATGGCTACACCTTC. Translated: CASRFDTANYGYTF.